Detailed here is one T cell receptor beta chain. This record belongs to a study of CD8 T cells in Susac syndrome. Between the trimmed V and J ends, which lost 1 base and 5 bases, there was a span of 10 bases. This CDR3 is 14 amino acids long. The V gene's germline CDR1 is SGHKS and CDR2 YYEKEE (reference sequence). Random hexamers were used to reverse transcribe an amount of roughly 0.45 to 1 ug RNA. TCRdb used MiXCR to reprocess the immunoSEQ multiplex PCR reads, holding one entry per CDR3 protein. The sample lists a few hundred thousand distinct CDR3 sequences, 85% occurring once. The chain is built from TRBV5-5 and TRBJ1-3; D call uncertain. Sequenced: CD8+ T cells from PBMCs. This TCR came from a human donor with multiple sclerosis. The CDR3 region is CASSLLKSRNTIYF. The CDR3 DNA reads as TGTGCCAGCAGCTTGCTCAAGTCCCGAAACACCATATATTTT. Complete variable domain (other parts from reference TRBV5-5 and TRBJ1-3): DAGVTQSPTHLIKTRGQQVTLRCSPISGHKSVSWYQQVLGQGPQFIFQYYEKEERGRGNFPDRFSARQFPNYSSELNVNALLLGDSALYLCASSLLKSRNTIYFGEGSWLTVV.